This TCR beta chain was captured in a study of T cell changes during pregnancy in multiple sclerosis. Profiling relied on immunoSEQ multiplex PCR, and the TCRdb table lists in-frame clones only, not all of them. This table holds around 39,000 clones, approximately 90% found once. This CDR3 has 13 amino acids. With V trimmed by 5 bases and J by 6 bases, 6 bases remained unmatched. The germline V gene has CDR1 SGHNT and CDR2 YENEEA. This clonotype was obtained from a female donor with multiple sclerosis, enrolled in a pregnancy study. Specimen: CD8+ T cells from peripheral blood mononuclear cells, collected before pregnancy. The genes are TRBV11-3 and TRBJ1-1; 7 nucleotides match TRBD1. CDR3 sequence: CASSPNQGAEAFF. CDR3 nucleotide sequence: TGTGCCAGCAGCCCTAATCAGGGGGCTGAAGCTTTCTTT.